The clone carrying this T cell receptor beta chain was detected only once. What it binds is unknown. 13 Jbeta primers and 60 Vbeta primers were used for the PCR. Some clones are missing from TCRdb's copy, which holds only in-frame ones; the method was immunoSEQ multiplex PCR. The repertoire holds some 170,000 clones, with around 80% as singletons. The length of the CDR3 is 14 residues. CDR1 is SGHDN, CDR2 FVKESK, per germline. The data originate from a study of cytomegalovirus exposure and HLA in healthy donors. Study background: Earlier findings included about 120 million unique TCR beta sequences obtained from 170 million or so T cells. The study's early data release held about 85 million unique TCRs from HLA-typed donors. The study, taken as a whole, reports: The investigators catalogued 160 or so TCR beta chains as cytomegalovirus-associated.

Sequenced input: PBMCs. The chain is built from TRBV14 and TRBJ2-5; TRBD1 agrees at 7 bases. With the DNA end fitting TRBJ2-7 better, the J assignment may be wrong. The TCR comes from a man younger than 35 in good health and CMV-seropositive. CDR3 nucleotides: TGTGCCAGCAGCCAAGGGGGACAGAGCTACGAGCAGTACTTC. Translation gives CASSQGGQSYEQYF.